Listed here are 2 T cell receptor beta chains from one sample, sequenced in a study of blood T cell repertoires in COVID-19. Here immunoSEQ multiplex PCR was the method, and the copy in TCRdb shows in-frame clones only, minus some. This repertoire shows about 360,000 clones, about four fifths found once; its top ten account for approximately 3.1%. Sequencing was done on a sample of peripheral blood. These receptors were obtained from a man younger than 40 with active or convalescent COVID-19.

The CDR3 protein is CASSFRQGGTDTQYF. CDR3 DNA: TGTGCCAGCAGTTTCCGCCAGGGGGGTACAGATACGCAGTATTTT. This rearrangement joins TRBV27 to TRBJ2-3, with D possibly TRBD1 on 7 matching bases. The V and J ends lost 3 bases and 3 bases respectively, with 13 bases between them. This CDR3 is 15 amino acids long. Germline lookup yields CDR1 MNHEY and CDR2 SMNVEV (reference sequence).

V and J are TRBV5-1 and TRBJ1-1; D is undetermined. Germline CDR1 SGHRS, CDR2 YFSETQ. This CDR3 region has 13 residues. V was clipped by 2 bases and J by 1 base, with 6 bases between them. The CDR3 protein is CASSFGRNTEAFF. The CDR3 nucleotides are TGCGCCAGCAGCTTTGGCAGGAACACTGAAGCTTTCTTT.